This T cell receptor beta chain was recovered during a study of shared clonotypes between healthy human individuals. This clone was detected once. Trimming took off 4 bases at V and 2 bases at J, with 8 bases between the two ends. This CDR3 region has 12 residues. CDR1 is GTSNPN and CDR2 is SVGIG in the germline V gene (reference sequence). As originally analysed: ImmunoSEQ junction-only sequences lacked quality scores, so their filtering differed. Repertoires were generated with immunoSEQ multiplex PCR, while TCRdb's copy carries only in-frame clones and drops some. The V and J calls and clone size are taken from that table; D and trimming were inferred from the DNA. The sample lists some 2,500,000 clones, roughly 90% occurring once.

The source of this sequence is a man aged 18 to 29 in good health. Some clones in this sample may be carry-over from other donors' samples. Sequencing input: naive CD4+ T cells from PBMCs. Sample subset: CD45RA+ positively selected. The chain combines TRBV30 with TRBJ1-1; D unresolved. CDR3 residues: CAWNQANTEAFF. The CDR3 coding sequence is TGTGCCTGGAACCAGGCAAACACTGAAGCTTTCTTT.